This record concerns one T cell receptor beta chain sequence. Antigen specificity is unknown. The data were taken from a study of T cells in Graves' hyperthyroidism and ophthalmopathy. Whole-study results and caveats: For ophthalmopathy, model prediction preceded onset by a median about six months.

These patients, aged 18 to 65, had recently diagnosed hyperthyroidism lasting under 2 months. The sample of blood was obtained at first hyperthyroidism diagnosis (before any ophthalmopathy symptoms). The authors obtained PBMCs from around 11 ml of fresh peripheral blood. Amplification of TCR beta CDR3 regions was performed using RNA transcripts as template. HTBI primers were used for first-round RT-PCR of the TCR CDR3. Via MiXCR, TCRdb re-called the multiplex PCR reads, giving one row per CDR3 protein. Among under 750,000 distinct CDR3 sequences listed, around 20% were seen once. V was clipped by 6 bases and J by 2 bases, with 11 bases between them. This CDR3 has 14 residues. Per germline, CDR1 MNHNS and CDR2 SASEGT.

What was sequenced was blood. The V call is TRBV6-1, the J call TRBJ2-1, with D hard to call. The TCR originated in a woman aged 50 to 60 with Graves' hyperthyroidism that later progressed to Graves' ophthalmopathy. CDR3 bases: TGTGCCAGCAGGTCCCCTGTGGCCTACAATGAGCAGTTCTTC. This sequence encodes CASRSPVAYNEQFF.